Listed below are T cell receptor beta chains from one sample, sequenced in a study of blood T cell repertoires in COVID-19. Clones were sequenced by immunoSEQ multiplex PCR, and TCRdb holds only the in-frame ones, with some missing. The table lists fewer than 350,000 clones, around 90% of them singletons. Sequencing was done on a sample of PBMCs or T cells enriched from blood (not recorded which). The source of these receptors is a woman between 40 and 55 years old with acute COVID-19. Each CDR3 is given with its conserved first and last residue. Each record gives: D gene, V gene, J gene, clone size, CDR3 length, CDR3 protein, CDR3 DNA. The D gene is left open where the match is weak. Clone sizes are given selectively: once, few, many, or a class where the clone is expanded.

d_gene: -
v_gene: TRBV30
j_gene: TRBJ2-1
abundance: -
len: 14
CDR3aa: CAWSAIARANEQFF
CDR3nt: TGTGCCTGGAGTGCAATAGCACGAGCTAATGAGCAGTTCTTC

d_gene: -
v_gene: TRBV11-3
j_gene: TRBJ1-5
abundance: -
len: 16
CDR3aa: CASSSDTQGRNQPQHF
CDR3nt: TGTGCCAGCAGCTCGGATACCCAGGGGAGAAATCAGCCCCAGCATTTT

d_gene: TRBD1
v_gene: TRBV5-4
j_gene: TRBJ1-2
abundance: -
len: 14
CDR3aa: CASSDDRGNYGYTF
CDR3nt: TGTGCCAGCAGCGACGACAGGGGGAACTATGGCTACACCTTC

d_gene: -
v_gene: TRBV5-6
j_gene: TRBJ1-6
abundance: -
len: 12
CDR3aa: CASSFKGSPLHF
CDR3nt: TGTGCCAGCAGCTTTAAGGGGTCACCCCTCCACTTT

d_gene: -
v_gene: TRBV7-9
j_gene: TRBJ2-1
abundance: -
len: 16
CDR3aa: CASSHTRGSSYNEQFF
CDR3nt: TGTGCCAGCAGCCACACCCGGGGGAGCTCCTACAATGAGCAGTTCTTC

d_gene: -
v_gene: TRBV27
j_gene: TRBJ1-1
abundance: -
len: 14
CDR3aa: CASSGMTVNTEAFF
CDR3nt: TGTGCCAGCAGCGGAATGACAGTTAACACTGAAGCTTTCTTT

d_gene: TRBD2
v_gene: TRBV4-3
j_gene: TRBJ2-3
abundance: -
len: 16
CDR3aa: CASSQVSGSGIDTQYF
CDR3nt: TGCGCCAGCAGCCAAGTCAGCGGGAGTGGGATAGATACGCAGTATTTT

d_gene: TRBD1
v_gene: TRBV19
j_gene: TRBJ2-2
abundance: -
len: 14
CDR3aa: CASSMVQGAGELFF
CDR3nt: TGTGCCAGTAGTATGGTTCAGGGGGCCGGGGAGCTGTTTTTT

d_gene: -
v_gene: TRBV6-5
j_gene: TRBJ2-3
abundance: -
len: 11
CDR3aa: CASKRADTQYF
CDR3nt: TGTGCCAGCAAGAGGGCAGATACGCAGTATTTT

d_gene: -
v_gene: TRBV5-1
j_gene: TRBJ1-2
abundance: -
len: 13
CDR3aa: CASTLQGNYGYTF
CDR3nt: TGCGCCAGCACTCTCCAGGGGAACTATGGCTACACCTTC

d_gene: TRBD2
v_gene: TRBV3-1/TRBV3-2
j_gene: TRBJ2-5
abundance: -
len: 16
CDR3aa: CASSQDTAGVRETQYF
CDR3nt: TGTGCCAGCAGCCAAGATACGGCGGGGGTGCGAGAGACCCAGTACTTC

d_gene: -
v_gene: TRBV5-4
j_gene: TRBJ2-2
abundance: -
len: 14
CDR3aa: CASNVGAGHGELFF
CDR3nt: TGTGCCAGCAACGTTGGGGCAGGACACGGGGAGCTGTTTTTT

d_gene: -
v_gene: TRBV6-5
j_gene: TRBJ1-1
abundance: once
len: 13
CDR3aa: CASSYSHNTEAFF
CDR3nt: TGTGCCAGCAGTTACTCACATAACACTGAAGCTTTCTTT

d_gene: -
v_gene: TRBV5-1
j_gene: TRBJ2-2
abundance: -
len: 14
CDR3aa: CASSLAAGTGELFF
CDR3nt: TGCGCCAGCAGCTTGGCGGCGGGCACCGGGGAGCTGTTTTTT

d_gene: TRBD2
v_gene: TRBV5-1
j_gene: TRBJ2-3
abundance: -
len: 15
CDR3aa: CASSLRGGQSDTQYF
CDR3nt: TGCGCCAGCAGCCTGCGGGGGGGCCAATCAGATACGCAGTATTTT

d_gene: -
v_gene: TRBV21-1
j_gene: TRBJ1-2
abundance: -
len: 16
CDR3aa: CASSKGGQVLYYGYTF
CDR3nt: TGTGCCAGCAGCAAAGGGGGACAGGTGCTTTACTATGGCTACACCTTC

d_gene: TRBD1
v_gene: TRBV28
j_gene: TRBJ1-4
abundance: -
len: 17
CDR3aa: CASSTGTGGEWGEKLFF
CDR3nt: TGTGCCAGCAGTACCGGGACAGGGGGCGAATGGGGTGAAAAACTGTTTTTT

d_gene: TRBD1
v_gene: TRBV4-2
j_gene: TRBJ1-3
abundance: -
len: 15
CDR3aa: CASSLGTGEKNTIYF
CDR3nt: TGTGCCAGCAGCCTCGGGACAGGGGAAAAAAACACCATATATTTT

d_gene: -
v_gene: TRBV30
j_gene: TRBJ1-4
abundance: -
len: 16
CDR3aa: CAWSQRDTGTREKLFF
CDR3nt: TGTGCCTGGAGTCAGAGGGACACCGGAACGCGTGAAAAACTGTTTTTT

d_gene: TRBD2
v_gene: TRBV11-3
j_gene: TRBJ2-1
abundance: -
len: 16
CDR3aa: CASSLTSESSYNEQFF
CDR3nt: TGTGCCAGCAGCCTGACTAGCGAGAGCTCCTACAATGAGCAGTTCTTC

d_gene: -
v_gene: TRBV5-4
j_gene: TRBJ2-7
abundance: -
len: 12
CDR3aa: CASSLGTGEQYF
CDR3nt: TGTGCCAGCAGCTTGGGTACGGGTGAGCAGTACTTC

d_gene: -
v_gene: TRBV20-1
j_gene: TRBJ1-2
abundance: -
len: 11
CDR3aa: CSALQSYGYTF
CDR3nt: TGCAGTGCGCTACAGTCCTATGGCTACACCTTC

d_gene: TRBD1
v_gene: TRBV7-8
j_gene: TRBJ1-3
abundance: -
len: 14
CDR3aa: CASSLATGRNTIYF
CDR3nt: TGTGCCAGCAGCCTCGCGACAGGGAGAAACACCATATATTTT

d_gene: -
v_gene: TRBV9
j_gene: TRBJ2-5
abundance: -
len: 12
CDR3aa: CASSPSGETQYF
CDR3nt: TGTGCCAGCAGCCCTAGTGGGGAGACCCAGTACTTC

d_gene: -
v_gene: TRBV28
j_gene: TRBJ1-6
abundance: once
len: 13
CDR3aa: CASIPTSNSPLHF
CDR3nt: TGTGCCAGCATCCCGACTTCTAATTCACCCCTCCACTTT

d_gene: -
v_gene: TRBV6-5
j_gene: TRBJ2-2
abundance: -
len: 13
CDR3aa: CASSSATSLELFF
CDR3nt: TGTGCCAGCAGTTCCGCAACTAGTTTGGAGCTGTTTTTT

d_gene: -
v_gene: TRBV5-4
j_gene: TRBJ2-7
abundance: -
len: 15
CDR3aa: CASSLGPDTSYEQYF
CDR3nt: TGTGCCAGCAGCTTGGGGCCGGACACATCCTACGAGCAGTACTTC

d_gene: -
v_gene: TRBV12-5
j_gene: TRBJ2-2
abundance: once
len: 14
CDR3aa: CASGQGDNTGELFF
CDR3nt: TGTGCTAGTGGCCAAGGGGATAACACCGGGGAGCTGTTTTTT

d_gene: -
v_gene: TRBV9
j_gene: TRBJ2-6
abundance: -
len: 14
CDR3aa: CASSANSGANVLTF
CDR3nt: TGTGCCAGCAGCGCCAACTCTGGGGCCAACGTCCTGACTTTC

d_gene: TRBD1
v_gene: TRBV28
j_gene: TRBJ2-7
abundance: -
len: 15
CDR3aa: CASSLGDRDSYEQYF
CDR3nt: TGTGCCAGCAGTTTAGGAGACAGGGACTCCTACGAGCAGTACTTC

d_gene: -
v_gene: TRBV7-2
j_gene: TRBJ2-7
abundance: -
len: 15
CDR3aa: CASSPDSSRSYEQYF
CDR3nt: TGTGCCAGCAGCCCAGACAGCAGCCGCTCCTACGAGCAGTACTTC

d_gene: -
v_gene: TRBV7-9
j_gene: TRBJ1-4
abundance: -
len: 14
CDR3aa: CASSLGHRNEKLFF
CDR3nt: TGTGCCAGCAGCTTAGGACACCGGAATGAAAAACTGTTTTTT

d_gene: -
v_gene: TRBV24-1
j_gene: TRBJ2-5
abundance: -
len: 15
CDR3aa: CATSDAGRGEETQYF
CDR3nt: TGTGCCACCAGTGATGCGGGCCGCGGCGAAGAGACCCAGTACTTC

d_gene: TRBD2
v_gene: TRBV5-1
j_gene: TRBJ2-1
abundance: -
len: 17
CDR3aa: CASSSYLAGLAYNEQFF
CDR3nt: TGCGCCAGCAGCTCTTATTTGGCGGGACTAGCTTACAATGAGCAGTTCTTC

d_gene: -
v_gene: TRBV28
j_gene: TRBJ1-2
abundance: -
len: 16
CDR3aa: CASSLSGVGGRYGYTF
CDR3nt: TGTGCCAGCAGTTTATCAGGGGTCGGTGGAAGGTATGGCTACACCTTC

d_gene: TRBD2
v_gene: TRBV9
j_gene: TRBJ2-1
abundance: -
len: 15
CDR3aa: CASNDRGLVGREQFF
CDR3nt: TGTGCCAGCAACGACCGGGGACTAGTAGGCCGGGAGCAGTTCTTC

d_gene: -
v_gene: TRBV19
j_gene: TRBJ1-1
abundance: -
len: 12
CDR3aa: CASTIKGLGAFF
CDR3nt: TGTGCCAGTACCATTAAGGGGCTGGGAGCTTTCTTT

d_gene: -
v_gene: TRBV3-1/TRBV3-2
j_gene: TRBJ1-2
abundance: -
len: 15
CDR3aa: CASSQEGTSPYGYTF
CDR3nt: TGTGCCAGCAGCCAAGAAGGGACATCCCCCTATGGCTACACCTTC

d_gene: TRBD1
v_gene: TRBV2
j_gene: TRBJ2-7
abundance: -
len: 12
CDR3aa: CASSGQGYEQYF
CDR3nt: TGTGCCAGCAGTGGACAGGGCTACGAGCAGTACTTC

d_gene: -
v_gene: TRBV6-1
j_gene: TRBJ1-5
abundance: -
len: 16
CDR3aa: CASSEAVPRGNQPQHF
CDR3nt: TGTGCCAGCAGTGAAGCGGTCCCGCGCGGCAATCAGCCCCAGCATTTT

d_gene: TRBD1
v_gene: TRBV30
j_gene: TRBJ2-7
abundance: -
len: 14
CDR3aa: CAWSGDRGSYEQYF
CDR3nt: TGTGCCTGGAGTGGGGACAGGGGATCCTACGAGCAGTACTTC